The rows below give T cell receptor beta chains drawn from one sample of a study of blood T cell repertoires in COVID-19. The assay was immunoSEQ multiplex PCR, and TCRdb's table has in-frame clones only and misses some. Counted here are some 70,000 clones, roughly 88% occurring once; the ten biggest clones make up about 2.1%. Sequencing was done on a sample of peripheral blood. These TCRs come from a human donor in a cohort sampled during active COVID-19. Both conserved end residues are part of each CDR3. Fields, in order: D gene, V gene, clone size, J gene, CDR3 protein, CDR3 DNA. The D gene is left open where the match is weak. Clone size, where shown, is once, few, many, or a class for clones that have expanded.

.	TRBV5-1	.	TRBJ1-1	CASSFRARDTEAFF	TGCGCCAGCAGCTTCCGGGCGAGGGACACTGAAGCTTTCTTT
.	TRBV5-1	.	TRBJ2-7	CASSSYIERTADSYEQYF	TGCGCCAGCAGCTCCTACATAGAACGGACAGCCGACTCCTACGAGCAGTACTTC
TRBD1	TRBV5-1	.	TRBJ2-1	CASSAQGNEQFF	TGCGCCAGCAGTGCACAGGGGAATGAGCAGTTCTTC
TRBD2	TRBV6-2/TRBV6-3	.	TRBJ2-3	CASSRTSGLDTQYF	TGTGCCAGCAGTCGGACTAGCGGATTGGATACGCAGTATTTT
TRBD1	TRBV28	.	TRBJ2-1	CASSPAGQGAGNEQFF	TGTGCCAGCAGTCCCGCGGGACAGGGGGCAGGGAATGAGCAGTTCTTC
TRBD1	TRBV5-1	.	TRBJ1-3	CASSFNRGPGNTIYF	TGCGCCAGCAGCTTCAACAGGGGCCCTGGAAACACCATATATTTT
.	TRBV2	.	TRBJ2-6	CATLQGTSSGANVLTF	TGTGCCACTTTACAGGGGACTAGCTCTGGGGCCAACGTCCTGACTTTC
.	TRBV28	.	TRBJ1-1	CASSLTPGHGNTEAFF	TGTGCCAGCAGTTTAACTCCGGGACACGGGAACACTGAAGCTTTCTTT
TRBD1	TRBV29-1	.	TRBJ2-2	CSTRQGPGELFF	TGCAGCACCCGACAGGGCCCCGGGGAGCTGTTTTTT
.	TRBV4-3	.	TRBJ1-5	CASSQDEGVNQPQHF	TGCGCCAGCAGCCAAGACGAGGGGGTAAATCAGCCCCAGCATTTT
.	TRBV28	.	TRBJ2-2	CASSYRTAENTGELFF	TGTGCCAGCAGTTACCGGACAGCTGAGAACACCGGGGAGCTGTTTTTT
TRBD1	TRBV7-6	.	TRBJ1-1	CASSPGTGGTMNTEAFF	TGTGCCAGCAGCCCAGGGACAGGGGGCACCATGAACACTGAAGCTTTCTTT
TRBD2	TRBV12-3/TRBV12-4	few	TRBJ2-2	CASSPGTSGELFF	TGTGCCAGCAGTCCTGGGACTAGCGGGGAGCTGTTTTTT
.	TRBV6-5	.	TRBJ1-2	CASSYSTWVARYGYTF	TGTGCCAGCAGTTACTCGACATGGGTCGCCCGGTATGGCTACACCTTC
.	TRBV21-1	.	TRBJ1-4	CASRSFLATRCKKLFF	TGTGCCAGCAGGAGCTTTTTAGCTACAAGGTGCAAAAAACTGTTTTTT
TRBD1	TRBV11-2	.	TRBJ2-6	CASSPSSGGNTGANVLTF	TGTGCCAGCAGCCCAAGTTCAGGGGGCAATACTGGGGCCAACGTCCTGACTTTC
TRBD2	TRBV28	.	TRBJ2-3	CASTTLPRENTDTQYF	TGTGCCAGCACTACTCTTCCGCGGGAGAACACAGATACGCAGTATTTT
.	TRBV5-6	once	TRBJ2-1	CASSPGPAGLDEQFF	TGTGCCAGCAGCCCTGGACCCGCGGGCCTCGATGAGCAGTTCTTC
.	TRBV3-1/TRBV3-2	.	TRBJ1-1	CASSPSWRVVPEAFF	TGTGCCAGCAGCCCTTCGTGGAGGGTTGTGCCTGAAGCTTTCTTT
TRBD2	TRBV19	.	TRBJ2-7	CASTPRRWGGSSPYEQYF	TGTGCCAGTACCCCCCGGAGGTGGGGCGGGAGTTCGCCCTACGAGCAGTACTTC
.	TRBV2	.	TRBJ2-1	CASSRDKSSYNEQFF	TGTGCCAGCAGTCGGGACAAGAGCTCCTACAATGAGCAGTTCTTC
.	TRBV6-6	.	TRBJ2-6	CASSYRSSGANVLTF	TGTGCCAGCAGTTACAGGAGCTCTGGGGCCAACGTCCTGACTTTC
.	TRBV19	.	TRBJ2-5	CASSIGWQNQETQYF	TGTGCCAGTAGTATTGGTTGGCAGAACCAAGAGACCCAGTACTTC
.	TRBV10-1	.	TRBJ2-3	CASSGGDTYTDTQYF	TGCGCCAGCAGTGGAGGGGACACCTACACAGATACGCAGTATTTT
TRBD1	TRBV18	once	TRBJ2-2	CASSPDRGHTGELFF	TGTGCCAGCTCACCGGACAGGGGTCACACCGGGGAGCTGTTTTTT
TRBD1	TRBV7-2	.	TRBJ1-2	CASSLGTGGANYYGYTF	TGTGCCAGCAGCTTAGGGACAGGGGGCGCGAATTACTATGGCTACACCTTC
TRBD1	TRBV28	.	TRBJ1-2	CASSLGPLRQGRGGYTF	TGTGCCAGCAGTCTAGGGCCCCTTCGACAGGGGAGGGGTGGCTACACCTTC
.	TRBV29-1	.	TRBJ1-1	CSVEDRWKQRGAFF	TGCAGCGTTGAAGATCGGTGGAAACAGCGGGGCGCTTTCTTT
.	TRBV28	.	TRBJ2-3	CASSLELGTDTQYF	TGTGCCAGCAGTTTAGAACTAGGCACAGATACGCAGTATTTT
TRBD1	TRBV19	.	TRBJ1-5	CASSTGLNQPQHF	TGTGCCAGTTCGACAGGGCTCAATCAGCCCCAGCATTTT
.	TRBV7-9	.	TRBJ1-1	CASSLVSGAFF	TGTGCCAGCAGCTTAGTCTCGGGAGCTTTCTTT
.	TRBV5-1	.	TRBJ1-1	CASTPTAGAPTEAFF	TGCGCCAGCACCCCGACGGCGGGGGCCCCCACTGAAGCTTTCTTT
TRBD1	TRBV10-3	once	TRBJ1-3	CASATGGLGNTIYF	TGTGCCAGTGCTACAGGGGGCTTGGGAAACACCATATATTTT
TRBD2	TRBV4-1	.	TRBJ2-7	CASSQVGAGGLDEQYF	TGCGCCAGCAGCCAAGTTGGGGCGGGAGGGTTGGACGAGCAGTACTTC
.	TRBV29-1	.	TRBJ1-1	CSVESDPDFRAFF	TGCAGCGTTGAATCGGACCCGGACTTTAGAGCTTTCTTT
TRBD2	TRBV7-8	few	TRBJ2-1	CASTPRVSGGPNEQFF	TGTGCCAGCACCCCGAGGGTATCGGGAGGGCCGAATGAGCAGTTCTTC
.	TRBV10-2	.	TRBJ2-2	CASCDRQGTGELFF	TGCGCCAGCTGCGACAGGCAGGGCACCGGGGAGCTGTTTTTT
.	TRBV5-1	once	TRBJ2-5	CASKRGRGEETQYF	TGCGCCAGCAAACGAGGGAGGGGGGAAGAGACCCAGTACTTC
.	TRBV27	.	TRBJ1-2	CASRQTGDYGYTF	TGTGCCAGCAGGCAAACAGGCGACTATGGCTACACCTTC
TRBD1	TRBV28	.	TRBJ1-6	CASSSTGGNYNSPLHF	TGTGCCAGCAGTTCTACAGGGGGAAACTATAATTCACCCCTCCACTTT
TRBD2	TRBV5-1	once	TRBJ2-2	CASSFSGEGLFF	TGCGCCAGCAGCTTTTCCGGGGAGGGGCTGTTTTTT
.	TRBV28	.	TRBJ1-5	CASSLWARVAQPQHF	TGTGCCAGCAGTTTATGGGCCCGGGTCGCTCAGCCCCAGCATTTT
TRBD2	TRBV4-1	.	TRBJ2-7	CASSQLTRGRASEQYF	TGCGCCAGCAGCCAACTCACTCGGGGGAGGGCATCCGAGCAGTACTTC
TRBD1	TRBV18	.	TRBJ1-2	CASSPSYRGSSGYTF	TGTGCCAGCTCACCAAGTTACAGGGGATCTAGCGGCTACACCTTC
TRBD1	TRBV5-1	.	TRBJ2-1	CASSLAGGQGARDEQFF	TGCGCCAGCAGCTTGGCGGGGGGACAGGGGGCTCGGGATGAGCAGTTCTTC
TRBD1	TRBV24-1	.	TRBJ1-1	CATSDRTGGNTEAFF	TGTGCCACCAGTGACCGGACAGGAGGGAACACTGAAGCTTTCTTT
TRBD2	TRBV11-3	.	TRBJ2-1	CASSPRGVTGGEQFF	TGTGCCAGCAGCCCCCGGGGAGTGACGGGAGGTGAGCAGTTCTTC